The next 20 T cell receptor beta chains were all read from a single sample in a study of memory CD4+ T cells and cytomegalovirus serostatus. Single viable CD3+CD4+CD8-CD45RO+ cells were sorted as the memory CD4+ T cells. Measured with immunoSEQ multiplex PCR; TCRdb has only the in-frame clones, and not every one. The repertoire includes fewer than 90,000 clones, around 82% of them detected once, and just over 2.5% sits in the top ten. Sequenced input: memory CD4+ T cells from blood. The receptor source for this set is an adult in good health and CMV-seropositive.

The chain links TRBV29-1 to TRBJ2-2; TRBD1 matches at 7 bases. CDR3 length equals 13 residues. Germline CDR1 reads SQVTM; CDR2 reads ANQGSEA. J gave up 5 bases and V 4 bases, and 4 bases lay outside the gene matches. CDR3: CSVGTGETGELFF. Written as DNA, the CDR3 is TGCAGCGTTGGGACAGGAGAAACCGGGGAGCTGTTTTTT.

This chain links TRBV9 with TRBJ2-5; D not certain. The CDR3 spans 15 residues. Germline CDR1 SGDLS, CDR2 YYNGEE. V was trimmed by 3 bases and J by 4 bases, leaving 16 bases between them. The CDR3 sequence: CASSASDGAGETQYF. CDR3 coding DNA: TGTGCCAGCAGCGCATCGGACGGAGCTGGAGAGACCCAGTACTTC.

V and J are TRBV2 and TRBJ1-1; a weak D match, TRBD1 (5 bases). Trimming cost V 3 bases and J 2 bases, with 13 bases left between them. This CDR3 is 15 amino acids long. Germline V gives CDR1 SNHLY, CDR2 FYNNEI. The CDR3 DNA follows: TGTGCCAGCAGTGACCGGGGGGTTGGTAACACTGAAGCTTTCTTT. Protein: CASSDRGVGNTEAFF.

The chain recombines TRBV7-2 with TRBJ2-5; TRBD1 matches at 8 bases. The germline gives CDR1 SGHTA, CDR2 FQGNSA. The junction had 7 bases not matched to a gene; V was cut back by 3 bases and J by 4 bases. The CDR3 runs to 15 residues. The CDR3 sequence is CASSFRGLGRETQYF. The CDR3 DNA sequence: TGTGCCAGCAGCTTCAGGGGGCTAGGGCGAGAGACCCAGTACTTC.

V usage is TRBV6-1 and J usage is TRBJ2-7; perhaps TRBD1 as D (6 bases). Trimming cost V 9 bases and J 7 bases, with 19 bases left between them. The CDR3 extends over 13 amino acids. Germline-derived CDR1 and CDR2 are MNHNS and SASEGT. The CDR3 spells CASTPGHYVEQYF. In DNA form, the CDR3 reads TGTGCCAGTACCCCGGGACACTATGTAGAGCAGTACTTC.

The chain combines TRBV20-1 with TRBJ2-7; 8 nucleotides agree with TRBD1. V dropped 3 bases and J dropped 9; count of bases not matched to a gene: 4. The CDR3 consists of 11 residues. In germline, CDR1 is DFQATT, CDR2 SNEGSKA (reference sequence). The CDR3, as DNA: TGCAGTGCTAGCGGACAGGGCGGGCAGTACTTC. It yields the protein CSASGQGGQYF.

The CDR3 sequence is CASLSRGASYNEQFF. Written as DNA, the CDR3 is TGTGCCAGTTTAAGTCGGGGGGCAAGCTACAATGAGCAGTTCTTC. The chain has TRBV7-2 and TRBJ2-1, with D possibly being TRBD2 (7 bases). The CDR3 is 15 residues long. The germline V gene has CDR1 SGHTA and CDR2 FQGNSA. V lost 9 bases and J lost 3, with 18 bases in between.

This clone was seen many times. The chain is built from TRBV5-1 and TRBJ2-3, with TRBD1 matching 11 bases. Germline V lookup: CDR1 SGHRS, CDR2 YFSETQ. CDR3 length: 16 residues. V gave up 4 bases and J gave up 4 bases; unmatched junction bases: 8. CDR3 loop: CASSHDSGQGADTQYF. The CDR3 region has the DNA TGCGCCAGCAGCCATGACTCGGGACAGGGGGCAGATACGCAGTATTTT. Looking up the rest from reference TRBV5-1 and TRBJ2-3 gives the full variable domain: KAGVTQTPRYLIKTRGQQVTLSCSPISGHRSVSWYQQTPGQGLQFLFEYFSETQRNKGNFPGRFSGRQFSNSRSEMNVSTLELGDSALYLCASSHDSGQGADTQYFGPGTRLTVL.

This clone has just a few counts. The V gene is TRBV29-1, the J gene TRBJ2-3; D is undetermined. The CDR3 contains 10 residues. Germline CDR1 reads SQVTM; CDR2 reads ANQGSEA. Between the trimmed V and J ends, which lost 6 bases and 5 bases, there was a span of 6 bases. The CDR3 loop reads CSVPLDTQYF. The CDR3 DNA is TGCAGCGTACCGTTAGATACGCAGTATTTT.

The chain has TRBV2 and TRBJ2-1, with a weak D call TRBD2 (5 bases). Germline loops: CDR1 SNHLY, CDR2 FYNNEI. This CDR3 is 13 amino acids long. V lost 9 bases and J 3 bases, leaving 12 bases between the germline ends. CDR3 in amino acids: CASLRGLYNEQFF. CDR3 bases: TGTGCCAGTCTCCGCGGGCTCTACAATGAGCAGTTCTTC.

The chain has TRBV5-6 and TRBJ2-5; 10 positions match TRBD2. CDR1 and CDR2 (germline): SGHDT, YYEEEE. V dropped 3 bases and J dropped 5; count of bases not matched to a gene: 10. The CDR3 loop spans 16 amino acids. The CDR3 loop is CASSSPRLAGVETQYF. CDR3 in DNA: TGTGCCAGCAGCTCACCTCGTCTAGCGGGAGTTGAGACCCAGTACTTC.

This rearrangement joins TRBV18 to TRBJ1-5, with 7 positions matching TRBD1. The CDR3 runs 14 residues. The germline V gene encodes CDR1 KGHSH and CDR2 LQKENI. The J segment lost 3 bases and the V segment lost 6 bases, leaving 5 bases of the junction unmatched. CDR3 sequence reads: CASSPDRVNQPQHF. Here the CDR3 DNA reads TGTGCCAGCTCCCCTGACAGGGTCAATCAGCCCCAGCATTTT.

The chain's CDR3 is CAISFGLAGGGNEQFF. The CDR3 nucleotides are TGTGCCATCAGTTTCGGACTAGCGGGAGGGGGCAATGAGCAGTTCTTC. The J gene is TRBJ2-1, the V gene TRBV10-3; 15 bases map to TRBD2. The germline gives CDR1 ENHRY, CDR2 SYGVKD. The CDR3 contains 16 residues. J was trimmed by 6 bases and V by 5 bases; bases with no gene match: 5.

The rearrangement joins TRBV6-5 to TRBJ1-5, with 10 bases matching TRBD1. Trimming removed 4 bases from V and 7 bases from J; junction bases left unmatched: 4. CDR1 and CDR2 (germline): MNHEY, SVGAGI. The CDR3 runs 14 residues. CDR3 bases: TGTGCCAGCAGTTCCGGGACAGGGGTCCAGCCCCAGCATTTT. Protein sequence: CASSSGTGVQPQHF.

The chain is built from TRBV19 and TRBJ1-6; D might be TRBD1 (6 bases). The CDR3 spans 15 residues. Trimming removed 3 bases at V and 7 bases at J, with 13 bases between. Germline V gene lookup returns CDR1 LNHDA and CDR2 SQIVND (reference sequence). The chain's CDR3 is CASSMRGAGNSPLHF. As DNA, the CDR3 is TGTGCCAGTAGTATGCGGGGGGCGGGGAATTCACCCCTCCACTTT.

The V call is TRBV4-3, the J call TRBJ2-1; 9 nucleotides agree with TRBD1. The CDR3 extends over 18 amino acids. Germline V gene data show CDR1 as LGHNA and CDR2 as YSLEER. Trimming removed 1 base from V and 5 bases from J; junction bases left unmatched: 12. The CDR3 protein is CASSQARTGDLYHNEQFF. CDR3 coding DNA: TGCGCCAGCAGCCAAGCGCGGACAGGGGACCTCTACCACAATGAGCAGTTCTTC.

This chain uses TRBV11-2 with TRBJ2-3, with D tentatively TRBD2 (7 bases). CDR1 is SGHAT, CDR2 FQNNGV, per germline. The CDR3 length is 13 residues. Deletions cut 5 bases from V and 8 bases from J, with 14 bases between. The chain's CDR3 is CASSAGAAGTQYF. The DNA for the CDR3 is TGTGCCAGCAGCGCGGGGGCTGCGGGTACGCAGTATTTT.

The chain uses TRBV7-2 and TRBJ2-3, with a tentative D call TRBD2 (6 bases). V lost 5 bases, J lost 0 bases, and 12 bases lay in between. There are 15 residues in the CDR3. Germline lookup yields CDR1 SGHTA and CDR2 FQGNSA. CDR3 DNA: TGTGCCAGCAGCCCCAGGGCGGGGAGCACAGATACGCAGTATTTT. This codes for CASSPRAGSTDTQYF.

This clone was counted a few times. The identical CDR3 is also encoded by other nucleotide sequences in the sample. The chain recombines TRBV30 with TRBJ1-5; the D is unclear. Germline V gene sequence: CDR1 GTSNPN, CDR2 SVGIG (reference sequence). Deletions cut 2 bases from V and 0 bases from J, with 2 bases between. This CDR3 is built from 12 residues. For the CDR3, the DNA is TGTGCCTGGAGTCTTAGCAATCAGCCCCAGCATTTT. Its translation is CAWSLSNQPQHF.

The rearrangement uses TRBV5-6 and TRBJ2-7; 13 nucleotides line up with TRBD2. Per the germline V gene, CDR1 is SGHDT and CDR2 is YYEEEE. The V and J ends lost 4 bases and 3 bases, in that order; junction bases with no gene match: 1. This CDR3 has 14 amino acids. In DNA, the CDR3 is TGTGCCAGCAGCCGGACTAGCGGGGGCTACGAGCAGTACTTC. This codes for CASSRTSGGYEQYF.